Each of the 9 T cell receptor beta chains below was sequenced from the same sample in a study of T cells in localized non-small cell lung cancer. Repertoires were generated with immunoSEQ multiplex PCR, while TCRdb's copy carries only in-frame clones and drops some. The sample carries roughly 8,400 clones, about 90% recorded once. The input for sequencing was peripheral blood mononuclear cells, taken before any cancer treatment. The receptor set was obtained from a male donor aged 60 or older with stage II lung adenocarcinoma.

This chain joins TRBV5-1 and TRBJ2-7, with 8 bases aligning to TRBD2. This CDR3 contains 14 residues. The germline CDR1 and CDR2 sequences are SGHRS and YFSETQ. V was clipped by 3 bases and J by 3 bases; unmatched bases: 5. In nucleotides, the CDR3 is TGCGCCAGCAGCTGGGGTGCGGGGGGCTACGAGCAGTACTTC. This gives the protein CASSWGAGGYEQYF.

The gene calls are TRBV15 and TRBJ1-3, with D uncertain. CDR1 and CDR2 (germline): LNHNV, YYDKDF (reference sequence). V was pared by 1 base and J by 0 bases, with 10 bases between. The CDR3 length is 16 residues. The CDR3 DNA follows: TGTGCCACCAGCAGAGGAGGGAGTACCTCTGGAAACACCATATATTTT. As protein: CATSRGGSTSGNTIYF.

For this clone: At one end the junction does not follow the germline gene, possibly because of a read error. V usage is TRBV5-6 and J usage is TRBJ2-1, with D perhaps matching TRBD2 (5 bases). The CDR3 covers 13 residues. Germline CDR1 reads SGHDT; CDR2 reads YYEEEE. CDR3 coding DNA: TGTGCCAGCAGCTTAGGTCACGGGATGCTTTACCTCTTC. This sequence encodes CASSLGHGMLYLF.

The chain carries TRBV6-5 and TRBJ1-5, with 8 positions matching TRBD1. Germline V gene lookup returns CDR1 MNHEY and CDR2 SVGAGI. The CDR3 covers 14 residues. V dropped 2 bases and J dropped 6; count of bases not matched to a gene: 3. The CDR3 DNA reads TGTGCCAGCAGTTACGGGGACAGGCGTCAGCCCCAGCATTTT. Translation: CASSYGDRRQPQHF.

The chain couples TRBV5-4 to TRBJ1-1, with 9 positions matching TRBD1. V shed 3 bases, J shed 10 bases, and the junction held 7 bases outside the gene matches. Germline lookup yields CDR1 SGHNT and CDR2 YYREEE (reference sequence). The CDR3 is 13 amino acids. This chain's CDR3 is CASSSSRDRAAFF. CDR3 in DNA: TGTGCCAGCAGCTCTTCCCGGGACAGGGCAGCTTTCTTT.

This clone was seen once. The V call is TRBV7-2, the J call TRBJ2-4; D may be TRBD2 (6 bases). The CDR3 extends over 18 amino acids. Per germline, CDR1 SGHTA and CDR2 FQGNSA. The ends were cut back, 3 bases at V and 6 bases at J, with 24 bases in the middle. CDR3 coding DNA: TGTGCCAGCAGCTTCGCCTTAAGACGGGACTTGCGTGTAAACATTCAGTACTTC. It codes for CASSFALRRDLRVNIQYF.

The chain combines TRBV7-6 with TRBJ2-1, with 12 bases matching TRBD2. Germline values: CDR1 SGHVS, CDR2 FNYEAQ. J gave up 7 bases and V 1 base, and 14 bases lay outside the gene matches. This CDR3 spans 19 amino acids. The DNA for the CDR3 is TGTGCCAGCAGCTTAGGACTAGCGGGGGCCGAAACTCAGGGGAATGAGCAGTTCTTC. Its translation: CASSLGLAGAETQGNEQFF.

The chain uses TRBV6-5 and TRBJ1-1; a weak D match, TRBD1 (5 bases). The CDR3 runs to 13 residues. V shed 7 bases and J shed 1 base, with 10 bases lying between them. Germline lookup yields CDR1 MNHEY and CDR2 SVGAGI. The CDR3 region is CASTRGENTEAFF. The CDR3 DNA sequence: TGTGCCAGCACCCGAGGGGAGAACACTGAAGCTTTCTTT.

On this clone: One end of the junction is discordant with germline, which a read error may explain. This chain links TRBV7-9 with TRBJ2-1; D could derive from TRBD1 or TRBD2 (6 bases each). The CDR3 loop spans 15 amino acids. CDR1 and CDR2 from the germline V gene are SEHNR and FQNEAQ (reference sequence). CDR3: CASSLGDWGLNEQFF. As DNA, the CDR3 is TGTGCCAGCAGTTTAGGGGACTGGGGGCTCAATGAGCAGTTCTTC.